This T cell receptor (beta chain) was recovered during a study of T cells of healthy individuals. TCRdb reanalysed the 5' RACE reads using MiXCR and keeps one entry per CDR3 protein. The sample records approximately 50,000 distinct CDR3 sequences, about 15% being singletons. J gave up 3 bases and V 8 bases, and 8 bases lay outside the gene matches. The CDR3 sequence is 14 residues long. This clonotype appeared many times. The chain links TRBV12-3 or TRBV12-4 to TRBJ2-7, with 9 nucleotides matching TRBD2. The source is a human donor in good health. The CDR3, as DNA: TGTGCCAGCGGTTACCTAGCGGGAAACTACGAGCAGTACTTC. Its translation: CASGYLAGNYEQYF.